The 13 T cell receptor beta chains below were found in one sample sequenced in a study of blood T cell repertoires in COVID-19. Libraries were prepared by immunoSEQ multiplex PCR; TCRdb keeps only in-frame clonotypes and omits some of them. This sample has approximately 61,000 clones; around 77% occur once, and the top ten carry less than 25%. Input material: peripheral blood. The receptors stem from an elderly man with active or convalescent COVID-19.

The genes are TRBV3-1 (or the pseudogene TRBV3-2) and TRBJ2-2; D perhaps matches TRBD1 (5 bases). The CDR3 sequence is 13 residues long. V gave up 3 bases and J gave up 5 bases, with 7 bases separating them. CDR1 LGHDT and CDR2 YNNKEL come from the germline V gene (reference sequence). CDR3 nucleotides: TGTGCCAGCAGCCAGCAGGGTACCGGGGAGCTGTTTTTT. It specifies CASSQQGTGELFF.

The chain links TRBV19 to TRBJ2-5; perhaps TRBD2 as D (5 bases). This CDR3 has 14 residues. Deletions cut 4 bases from V and 3 bases from J, with 12 bases between. CDR1 and CDR2 from the germline V gene are LNHDA and SQIVND (reference sequence). The DNA for the CDR3 is TGTGCCAGTAGTACGCGAGGGATGGAAGAGACCCAGTACTTC. Translated: CASSTRGMEETQYF.

The chain employs TRBV9 and TRBJ2-3, with D perhaps matching TRBD2 (5 bases). Germline CDR1 reads SGDLS; CDR2 reads YYNGEE. V gave up 4 bases and J gave up 4 bases, with 22 bases separating them. This CDR3 contains 17 residues. Written as DNA, the CDR3 is TGTGCCAGCAGCCCCCCTCGGGGATGGGGAAATGCAGATACGCAGTATTTT. Its protein is CASSPPRGWGNADTQYF. Filled out from reference TRBV9 and TRBJ2-3, the complete variable domain reads DSGVTQTPKHLITATGQRVTLRCSPRSGDLSVYWYQQSLDQGLQFLIQYYNGEERAKGNILERFSAQQFPDLHSELNLSSLELGDSALYFCASSPPRGWGNADTQYFGPGTRLTVL.

V and J are TRBV5-1 and TRBJ2-2, with D hard to call. Trimming took 1 base from V and 5 from J, leaving 15 bases between them. Per the germline V gene, CDR1 is SGHRS and CDR2 is YFSETQ. CDR3 length: 16 residues. Here the CDR3 DNA reads TGCGCCAGCAGCTTGTTCTCGGCAGGATCAACCGGGGAGCTGTTTTTT. Residues: CASSLFSAGSTGELFF.

This clone was seen only a few times. The chain is built from TRBV18 and TRBJ1-5; D remains unclear. Germline V gene lookup returns CDR1 KGHSH and CDR2 LQKENI. V was shortened by 2 bases and J by 5 bases, with 7 bases between the two germline ends. This CDR3 region has 13 residues. The CDR3 DNA reads TGTGCCAGCTCACCAGTTGAGGATCAGCCCCAGCATTTT. It translates to CASSPVEDQPQHF.

This clone was seen only a few times. The J gene is TRBJ2-1, the V gene TRBV6-2 or TRBV6-3; perhaps TRBD2 as D (5 bases). This CDR3 spans 15 amino acids. Trimming removed 4 bases at V and 0 bases at J, with 10 bases between. The germline gives CDR1 MNHEY, CDR2 SVGEGT. CDR3 in DNA: TGTGCCAGCAGTTTTGCGGGTCTCTCCTACAATGAGCAGTTCTTC. Translation: CASSFAGLSYNEQFF.

The genes are TRBV6-6 and TRBJ2-5; 10 bases match TRBD1. CDR3 length equals 14 residues. The junction had 1 base not matched to a gene; V was cut back by 2 bases and J by 4 bases. Per the germline V gene, CDR1 is MNHNY and CDR2 is SVGAGI (reference sequence). CDR3 sequence reads: CASSYGTGAETQYF. The DNA of the CDR3 is TGTGCCAGCAGTTACGGGACAGGGGCAGAGACCCAGTACTTC.

DNA of the CDR3: TGTGCCAGCAGTTACTCCGGGGGGGGAGGCACTGAAGCTTTCTTT. This encodes CASSYSGGGGTEAFF. The V and J genes are TRBV6-5 and TRBJ1-1; tentative D call: TRBD1 (5 bases). Trimming shortened V by 0 bases and J by 4 bases, and 12 bases separated the two germline ends. The CDR3 loop spans 15 amino acids. Germline CDR1 and CDR2: MNHEY and SVGAGI.

This chain connects TRBV11-2 to TRBJ2-3; TRBD1 matches 12 bases. V lost 6 bases, J lost 2 bases, and 9 bases stayed unmatched. Looked up from germline, CDR1 is SGHAT and CDR2 is FQNNGV. This CDR3 contains 17 residues. DNA for the CDR3: TGTGCCAGCAGGCAAGGGACAGGGGGCATAAACACAGATACGCAGTATTTT. Translating it yields CASRQGTGGINTDTQYF.

The gene calls are TRBV19 and TRBJ1-2; 9 positions match TRBD1. Germline CDR1 and CDR2: LNHDA and SQIVND (reference sequence). The length of the CDR3 is 14 residues. V trimming: 7 bases; J trimming: 8 bases; junction bases outside the gene matches: 11. CDR3 DNA: TGTGCCAGTACCTCAGGACAGGGGATAGCCGGCTACACCTTC. Its protein is CASTSGQGIAGYTF. Full variable domain (remainder filled in from reference TRBV19 and TRBJ1-2): DGGITQSPKYLFRKEGQNVTLSCEQNLNHDAMYWYRQDPGQGLRLIYYSQIVNDFQKGDIAEGYSVSREKKESFPLTVTSAQKNPTAFYLCASTSGQGIAGYTFGSGTRLTVV.

This clone was seen a single time. The chain employs TRBV6-5 and TRBJ2-1; possible D gene TRBD1, 6 bases. Looked up from germline, CDR1 is MNHEY and CDR2 is SVGAGI. CDR3 size: 15 residues. V lost 3 bases to trimming and J lost 7 bases, with 16 bases between them. CDR3 protein: CASSYQGPSRNEQFF. The CDR3 region has the DNA TGTGCCAGCAGTTATCAGGGGCCTAGCAGAAATGAGCAGTTCTTC.

This clone was observed a handful of times. This chain connects TRBV28 to TRBJ2-2, with D perhaps matching TRBD1 (5 bases). Germline V gene data show CDR1 as MDHEN and CDR2 as SYDVKM. This CDR3 is built from 17 residues. Trimming took 5 bases from V and 6 from J, leaving 22 bases between them. This chain's CDR3 is CASSPSLGRGSAGELFF. CDR3 in DNA: TGTGCCAGCAGTCCCAGCCTAGGAAGGGGATCGGCCGGGGAGCTGTTTTTT.

The chain links TRBV6-5 to TRBJ1-6, with 7 bases that match TRBD1. This CDR3 has 14 amino acids. V gave up 5 bases and J gave up 7 bases; unmatched junction bases: 5. Looked up from germline, CDR1 is MNHEY and CDR2 is SVGAGI. The chain's CDR3 is CASSLDRENSPLHF. DNA of the CDR3: TGTGCCAGCAGTCTCGACAGGGAGAATTCACCCCTCCACTTT.